This TCR beta chain was obtained from a study of blood T cell repertoires in COVID-19. Background on the study: Nucleic acid was either cDNA or gDNA, and it came from T cells, B-cell-depleted T cells, or PBMCs.

The CDR3 has 11 residues. The germline CDR1 and CDR2 sequences are DFQATT and SNEGSKA (reference sequence). With 2 bases removed from V and 4 bases from J, the gap between germline ends came to 5 bases. Authors' methods: Amplification from reference gene primers served as the basis for estimated nucleated cell counts. The repertoire was sequenced with immunoSEQ multiplex PCR; TCRdb's copy has only in-frame clones and lacks some. V and J calls and clone size are given by that table; D and trimming were obtained from the DNA. The repertoire includes 160,000 or so clones, about nine tenths of them detected once, and over 3.5% sits in the top ten.

Input material: peripheral blood. The sequence was collected from a woman aged 55-69 years who had recovered from COVID-19. The chain recombines TRBV20-1 with TRBJ1-2; D may be TRBD1 (5 bases). Here the CDR3 DNA reads TGCAGTGCTAGACAGGGCTATGGCTACACCTTC. Protein product: CSARQGYGYTF.